The rows below give T cell receptor beta chains drawn from one sample of a study of shared clonotypes between healthy human individuals. TCRdb keeps only in-frame clones here, not all; method: immunoSEQ multiplex PCR. The sample lists about 1 million clones, around 74% seen once, with roughly 1.4% in the top ten. Sequencing used memory CD4+ T cells sorted from blood. Source of these receptors: a man younger than 35 in good health. Both conserved end residues are part of each CDR3. The D gene is left open where the match is weak. Clone size is not always given. Where it is, it says once, few, many or a class for expanded clones.

clone size	CDR3 length	V gene	J gene	D gene	CDR3 protein	CDR3 DNA
.	13	TRBV6-5	TRBJ2-7	.	CASSPGLRYEQYF	TGTGCCAGCAGCCCCGGATTGAGATACGAGCAGTACTTC
.	17	TRBV19	TRBJ2-3	.	CASSPLGEGVGTDTQYF	TGTGCCAGTAGCCCGCTGGGAGAGGGGGTGGGCACAGATACGCAGTATTTT
.	8	TRBV21-1	TRBJ2-7	.	CASSKEYF	TGTGCCAGCAGCAAGGAGTACTTC
.	11	TRBV29-1	TRBJ1-3	.	CSVAIGNTIYF	TGCAGCGTGGCAATAGGGAACACCATATATTTT
.	13	TRBV11-2	TRBJ2-3	.	CASSFLEVDTQYF	TGTGCCAGCAGCTTTCTAGAGGTGGATACGCAGTATTTT
.	13	TRBV5-4	TRBJ2-7	.	CASSLVDGYEQYF	TGTGCCAGCAGCTTGGTCGACGGGTACGAGCAGTACTTC
once	11	TRBV20-1	TRBJ2-3	.	CSASITITQYF	TGCAGTGCTAGTATAACCATTACGCAGTATTTT
.	14	TRBV5-1	TRBJ2-2	.	CASSFQQGTGELFF	TGCGCCAGCAGCTTCCAACAGGGCACCGGGGAGCTGTTTTTT
many	18	TRBV7-2	TRBJ2-5	TRBD2	CASSFGTSGGARRETQYF	TGTGCCAGCAGCTTCGGGACTAGCGGGGGGGCAAGAAGGGAGACCCAGTACTTC
.	14	TRBV27	TRBJ1-6	.	CASSFGGQDSPLHF	TGTGCCAGCAGTTTCGGGGGGCAGGATTCACCCCTCCACTTT
.	14	TRBV7-9	TRBJ2-3	TRBD2	CASSSGTSGYTQYF	TGTGCCAGCAGCTCCGGGACTAGCGGGTATACGCAGTATTTT
.	17	TRBV28	TRBJ2-5	TRBD1	CASTSIRDRVIGETQYF	TGTGCCAGCACCTCGATCCGGGACAGGGTTATCGGGGAGACCCAGTACTTC
.	14	TRBV23-1	TRBJ2-7	TRBD2	CASSIGTRSYEQYF	TGCGCCAGCAGTATCGGGACTAGATCCTACGAGCAGTACTTC
.	15	TRBV6-5	TRBJ2-5	TRBD2	CASSFTSGRGETQYF	TGTGCCAGCAGTTTTACTAGCGGGAGAGGAGAGACCCAGTACTTC
.	15	TRBV4-3	TRBJ1-2	.	CASSLVEDANYGYTF	TGCGCCAGCAGCCTTGTGGAGGACGCTAACTATGGCTACACCTTC
.	13	TRBV30	TRBJ2-3	.	CAWSVDFTDTQYF	TGTGCCTGGAGTGTGGACTTCACAGATACGCAGTATTTT
.	18	TRBV5-1	TRBJ2-6	.	CASSSNVQGFSGANVLTF	TGCGCCAGCAGCTCTAATGTACAGGGCTTCTCTGGGGCCAACGTCCTGACTTTC
.	17	TRBV5-1	TRBJ2-1	TRBD2	CASSFRTSGSSYNEQFF	TGCGCCAGCAGCTTCCGGACTAGCGGGAGCTCCTACAATGAGCAGTTCTTC
many	14	TRBV10-3	TRBJ1-1	.	CAISEGQRNTEAFF	TGTGCCATCAGTGAAGGACAAAGGAACACTGAAGCTTTCTTT
.	15	TRBV4-2	TRBJ2-1	TRBD1	CASSPGQGMDNEQFF	TGTGCCAGCAGCCCGGGACAGGGCATGGACAATGAGCAGTTCTTC
many	14	TRBV5-1	TRBJ2-7	TRBD1	CASSSGQSSYEQYF	TGCGCCAGCAGCTCGGGACAGAGCTCCTACGAGCAGTACTTC
.	13	TRBV10-1	TRBJ1-6	.	CASSDGGGSPLHF	TGCGCCAGCAGTGATGGGGGGGGGTCACCCCTCCACTTT
.	14	TRBV4-2	TRBJ1-4	.	CASSSTASLGKLFF	TGTGCCAGCAGCAGTACCGCCTCATTAGGAAAACTGTTTTTT
.	13	TRBV27	TRBJ2-7	TRBD1	CASSRQGPYEQYF	TGTGCCAGCAGCCGACAGGGGCCCTACGAGCAGTACTTC
once	12	TRBV30	TRBJ2-1	.	CAWSREYNEQFF	TGTGCCTGGAGTCGGGAGTACAATGAGCAGTTCTTC
.	16	TRBV5-4	TRBJ2-6	.	CASSPVSGTGANVLTF	TGTGCCAGCAGCCCCGTGTCGGGGACTGGGGCCAACGTCCTGACTTTC
.	14	TRBV19	TRBJ1-6	.	CASSIRDGDSPLHF	TGTGCCAGTAGTATCCGGGACGGAGATTCACCCCTCCACTTT